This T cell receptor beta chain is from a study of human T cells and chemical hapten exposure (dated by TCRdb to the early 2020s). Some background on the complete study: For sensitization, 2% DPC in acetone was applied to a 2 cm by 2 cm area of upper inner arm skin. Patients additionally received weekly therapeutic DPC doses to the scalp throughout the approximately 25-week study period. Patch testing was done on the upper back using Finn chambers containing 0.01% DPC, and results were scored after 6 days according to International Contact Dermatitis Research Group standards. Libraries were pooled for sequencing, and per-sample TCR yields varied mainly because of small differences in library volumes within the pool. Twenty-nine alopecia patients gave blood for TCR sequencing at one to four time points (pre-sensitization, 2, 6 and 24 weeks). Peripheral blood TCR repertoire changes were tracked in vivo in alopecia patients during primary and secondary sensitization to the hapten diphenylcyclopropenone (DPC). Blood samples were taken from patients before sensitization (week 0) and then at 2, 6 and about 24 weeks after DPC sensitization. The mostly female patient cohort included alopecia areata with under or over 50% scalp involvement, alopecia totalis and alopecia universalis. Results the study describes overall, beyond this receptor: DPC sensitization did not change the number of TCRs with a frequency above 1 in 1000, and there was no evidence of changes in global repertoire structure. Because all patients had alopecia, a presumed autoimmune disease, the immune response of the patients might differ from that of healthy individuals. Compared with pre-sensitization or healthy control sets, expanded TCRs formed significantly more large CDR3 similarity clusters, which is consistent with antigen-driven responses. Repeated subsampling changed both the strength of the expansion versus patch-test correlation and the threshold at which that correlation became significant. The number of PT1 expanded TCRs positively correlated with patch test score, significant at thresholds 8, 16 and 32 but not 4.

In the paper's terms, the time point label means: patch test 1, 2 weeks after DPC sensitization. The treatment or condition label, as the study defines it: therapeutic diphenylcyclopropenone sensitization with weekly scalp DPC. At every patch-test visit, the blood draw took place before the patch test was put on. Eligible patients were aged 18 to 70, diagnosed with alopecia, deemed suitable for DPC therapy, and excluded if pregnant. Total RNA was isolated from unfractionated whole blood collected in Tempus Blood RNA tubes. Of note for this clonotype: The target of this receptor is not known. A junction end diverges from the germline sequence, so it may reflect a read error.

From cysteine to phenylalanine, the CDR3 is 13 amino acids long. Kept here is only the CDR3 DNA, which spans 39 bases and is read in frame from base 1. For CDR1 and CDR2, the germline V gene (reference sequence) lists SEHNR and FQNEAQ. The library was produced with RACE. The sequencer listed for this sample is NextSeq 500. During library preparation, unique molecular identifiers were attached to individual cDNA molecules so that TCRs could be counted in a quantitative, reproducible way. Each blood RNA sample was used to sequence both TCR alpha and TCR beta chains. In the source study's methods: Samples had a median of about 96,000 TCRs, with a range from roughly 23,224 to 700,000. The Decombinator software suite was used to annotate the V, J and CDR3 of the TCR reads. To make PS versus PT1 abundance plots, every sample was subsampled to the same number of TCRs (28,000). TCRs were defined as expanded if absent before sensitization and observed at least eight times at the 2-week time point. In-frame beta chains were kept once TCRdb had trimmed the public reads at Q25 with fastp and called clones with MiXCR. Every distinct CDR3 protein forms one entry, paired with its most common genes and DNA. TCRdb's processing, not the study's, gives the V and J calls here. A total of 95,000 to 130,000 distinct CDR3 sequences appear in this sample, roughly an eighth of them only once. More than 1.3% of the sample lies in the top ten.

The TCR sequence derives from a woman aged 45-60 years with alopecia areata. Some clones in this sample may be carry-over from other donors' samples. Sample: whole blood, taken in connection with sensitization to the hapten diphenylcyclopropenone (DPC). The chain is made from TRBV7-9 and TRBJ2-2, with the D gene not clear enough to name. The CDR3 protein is CASSLPPAGELFF. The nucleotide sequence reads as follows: TGTGCCAGCAGCTTACCTCCCGCCGGAGAGCTGTTTTTT.